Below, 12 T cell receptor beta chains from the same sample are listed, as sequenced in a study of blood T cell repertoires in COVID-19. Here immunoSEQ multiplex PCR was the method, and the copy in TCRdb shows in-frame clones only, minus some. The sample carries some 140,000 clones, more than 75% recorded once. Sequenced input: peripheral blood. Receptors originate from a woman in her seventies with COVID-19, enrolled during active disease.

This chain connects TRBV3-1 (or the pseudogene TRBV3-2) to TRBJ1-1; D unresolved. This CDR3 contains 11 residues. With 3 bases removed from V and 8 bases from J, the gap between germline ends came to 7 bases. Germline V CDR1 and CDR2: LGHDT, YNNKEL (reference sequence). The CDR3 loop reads CASSQAREAFF. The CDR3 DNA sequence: TGTGCCAGCAGCCAGGCAAGAGAAGCTTTCTTT.

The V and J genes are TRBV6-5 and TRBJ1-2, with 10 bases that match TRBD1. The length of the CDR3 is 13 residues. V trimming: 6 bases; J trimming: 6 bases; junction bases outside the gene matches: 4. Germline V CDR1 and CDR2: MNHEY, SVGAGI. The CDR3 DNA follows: TGTGCCAGCAGCTTGGACAGGGGGAATGGCTACACCTTC. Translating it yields CASSLDRGNGYTF.

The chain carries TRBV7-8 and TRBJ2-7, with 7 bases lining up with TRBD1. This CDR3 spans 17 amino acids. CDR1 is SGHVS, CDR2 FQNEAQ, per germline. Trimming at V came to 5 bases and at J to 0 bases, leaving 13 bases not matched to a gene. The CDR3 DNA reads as TGTGCCAGCAGCCACTGGGGAACAGGGGTTGGCTCCTACGAGCAGTACTTC. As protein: CASSHWGTGVGSYEQYF.

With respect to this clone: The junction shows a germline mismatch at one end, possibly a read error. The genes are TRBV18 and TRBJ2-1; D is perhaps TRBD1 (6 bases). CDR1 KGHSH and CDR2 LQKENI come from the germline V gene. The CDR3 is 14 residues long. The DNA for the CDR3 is TGTGCCAGCTCGCCACAGGGAGTAGGGAATGAGCAGTTCTTC. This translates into CASSPQGVGNEQFF.

In DNA, the CDR3 is TGCGCCAGCAGCCAAGACCCCGGGACAGGGGGTTACATTCAGTACTTC. This encodes CASSQDPGTGGYIQYF. The chain recombines TRBV4-1 with TRBJ2-4; 11 positions match TRBD1. CDR1 is MGHRA, CDR2 YSYEKL, per germline. The CDR3 has 16 amino acids. The junction had 6 bases not matched to a gene; V was cut back by 0 bases and J by 8 bases.

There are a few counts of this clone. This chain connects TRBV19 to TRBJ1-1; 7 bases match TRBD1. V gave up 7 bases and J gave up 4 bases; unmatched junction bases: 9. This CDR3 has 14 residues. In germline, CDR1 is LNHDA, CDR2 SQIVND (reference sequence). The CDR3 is CASTAQGSGTEAFF. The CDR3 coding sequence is TGTGCCAGTACCGCACAGGGGAGCGGCACTGAAGCTTTCTTT. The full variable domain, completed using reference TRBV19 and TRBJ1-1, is DGGITQSPKYLFRKEGQNVTLSCEQNLNHDAMYWYRQDPGQGLRLIYYSQIVNDFQKGDIAEGYSVSREKKESFPLTVTSAQKNPTAFYLCASTAQGSGTEAFFGQGTRLTVV.

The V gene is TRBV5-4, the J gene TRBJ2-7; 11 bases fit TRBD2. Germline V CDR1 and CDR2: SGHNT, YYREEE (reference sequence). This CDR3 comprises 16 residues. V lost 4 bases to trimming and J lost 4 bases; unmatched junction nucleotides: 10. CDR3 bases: TGTGCCAGCAGCGCGGGACTAGCGGAGCCCTATTACGAGCAGTACTTC. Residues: CASSAGLAEPYYEQYF.

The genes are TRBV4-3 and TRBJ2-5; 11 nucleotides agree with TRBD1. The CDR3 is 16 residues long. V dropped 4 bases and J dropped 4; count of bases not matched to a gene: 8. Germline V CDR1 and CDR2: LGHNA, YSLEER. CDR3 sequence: CASSLTGTGGRETQYF. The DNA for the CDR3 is TGCGCCAGCAGCCTCACCGGGACAGGGGGGCGAGAGACCCAGTACTTC.

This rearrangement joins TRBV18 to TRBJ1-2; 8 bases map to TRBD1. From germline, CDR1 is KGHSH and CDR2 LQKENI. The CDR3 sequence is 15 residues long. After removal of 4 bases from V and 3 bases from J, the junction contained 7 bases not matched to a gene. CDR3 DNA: TGTGCCAGCTCACAGGGGGCACAGGGGGACTATGGCTACACCTTC. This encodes CASSQGAQGDYGYTF.

CDR3 in DNA: TGTGCCAGCACCCTAGAGACAGGGGGCCACACTGAAGCTTTCTTT. Encoded protein: CASTLETGGHTEAFF. The chain links TRBV2 to TRBJ1-1; 10 nucleotides agree with TRBD1. Germline CDR1 is SNHLY and CDR2 is FYNNEI. The CDR3 is 15 amino acids. V gave up 7 bases and J gave up 3 bases; unmatched junction bases: 8.

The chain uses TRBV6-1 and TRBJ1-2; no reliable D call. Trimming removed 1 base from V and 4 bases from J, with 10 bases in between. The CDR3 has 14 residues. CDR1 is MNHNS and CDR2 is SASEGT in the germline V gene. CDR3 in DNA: TGTGCCAGCAGTGAAGTAAGAGTACTCTATGGCTACACCTTC. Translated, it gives CASSEVRVLYGYTF.

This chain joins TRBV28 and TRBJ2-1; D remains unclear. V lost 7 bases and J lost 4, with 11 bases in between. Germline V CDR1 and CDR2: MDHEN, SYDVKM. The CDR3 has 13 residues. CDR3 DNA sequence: TGTGCCAGCACCTCTAACTGGTACAATGAGCAGTTCTTC. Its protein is CASTSNWYNEQFF.